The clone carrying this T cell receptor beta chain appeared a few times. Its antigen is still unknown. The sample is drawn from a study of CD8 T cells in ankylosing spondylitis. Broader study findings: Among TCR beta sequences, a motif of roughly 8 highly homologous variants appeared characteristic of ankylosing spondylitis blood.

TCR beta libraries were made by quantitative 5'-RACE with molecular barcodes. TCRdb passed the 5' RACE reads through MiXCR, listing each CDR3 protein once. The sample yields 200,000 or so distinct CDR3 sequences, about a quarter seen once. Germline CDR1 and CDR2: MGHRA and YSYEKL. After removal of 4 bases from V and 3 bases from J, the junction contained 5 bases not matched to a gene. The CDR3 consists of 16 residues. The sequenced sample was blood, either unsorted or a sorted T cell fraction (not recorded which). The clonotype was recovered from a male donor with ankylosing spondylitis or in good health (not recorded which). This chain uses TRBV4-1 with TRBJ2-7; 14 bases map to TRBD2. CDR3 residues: CASSLGLAGDFYEQYF. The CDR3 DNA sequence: TGCGCCAGCAGCCTGGGACTAGCGGGGGACTTCTACGAGCAGTACTTC.